Listed here is a single T cell receptor (beta chain). This clonotype was observed at least ten times. The antigen it binds to is not known. It has no much larger one-base neighbor in the sample; base qualities were not kept. The entry originates in a study of response to subunit inactivated influenza vaccine listed by TCRdb under 2018. Describing the broader study: Deep quantitative T cell receptor repertoire profiling was used in the study to track responses to a trivalent subunit inactivated influenza vaccine. General findings and caveats noted by the study authors: According to the authors, only a limited number of new T cells may be recruited by each seasonal influenza vaccination.

From its cysteine to its phenylalanine, the CDR3 spans 14 amino acids. Only CDR3 DNA is held: 42 bases, read in frame from base 1. Trimming takes 6 bases off V and 7 bases off J; junction bases not matched to a gene: 7. Receptor amplification or capture employed RT-PCR. This sample was sequenced with an Illumina HiSeq 2500. The public reads were run again by TCRdb, first through fastp at Q25 and then through MiXCR, and only productive beta chains were kept. Each CDR3 protein gets just one entry, which takes the most common genes and DNA from the rows behind it. The sample has roughly 700,000 distinct CDR3 sequences on record, approximately 15% of them singletons. Jointly, the top ten make up 6.5% to 8.5% of the sample.

The sequence joins TRBV12-3 or TRBV12-4 to TRBJ1-5; the junction holds 9 bases that match TRBD1. The specimen was PBMCs from blood, collected 14 to 15 days before vaccination. The receptor was isolated from a man aged 45-60 years who received an inactivated influenza vaccine. Donor details come from another sample of the same person, matched by shared clones. The sequence in DNA is TGTGCCAGCAGCCAGGGACAGGGATACCAGCCCCAGCATTTT. Its product reads: CASSQGQGYQPQHF.